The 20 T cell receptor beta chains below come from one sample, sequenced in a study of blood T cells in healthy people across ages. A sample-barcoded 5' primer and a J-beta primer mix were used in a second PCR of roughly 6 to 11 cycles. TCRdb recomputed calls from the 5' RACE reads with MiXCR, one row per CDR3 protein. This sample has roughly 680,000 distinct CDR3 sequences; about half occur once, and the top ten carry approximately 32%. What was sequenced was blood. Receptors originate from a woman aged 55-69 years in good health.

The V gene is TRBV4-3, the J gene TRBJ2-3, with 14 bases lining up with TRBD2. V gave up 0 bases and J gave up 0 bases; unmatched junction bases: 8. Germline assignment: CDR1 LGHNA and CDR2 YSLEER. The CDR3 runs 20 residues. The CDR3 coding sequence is TGCGCCAGCAGCCAAGATCCGGGACTAGCGGGAGAAGGCAGCACAGATACGCAGTATTTT. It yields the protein CASSQDPGLAGEGSTDTQYF.

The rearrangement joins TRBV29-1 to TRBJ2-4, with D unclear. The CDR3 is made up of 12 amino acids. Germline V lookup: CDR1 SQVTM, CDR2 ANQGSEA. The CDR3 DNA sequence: TGCAACGTAGTAATAGCCAAAAACATTCAGTACTTC. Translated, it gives CNVVIAKNIQYF.

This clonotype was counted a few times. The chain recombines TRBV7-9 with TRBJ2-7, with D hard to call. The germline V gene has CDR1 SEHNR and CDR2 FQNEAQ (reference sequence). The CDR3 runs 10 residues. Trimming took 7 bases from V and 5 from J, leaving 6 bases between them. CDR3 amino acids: CASTTDEQYF. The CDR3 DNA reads TGTGCCAGCACAACTGACGAGCAGTACTTC.

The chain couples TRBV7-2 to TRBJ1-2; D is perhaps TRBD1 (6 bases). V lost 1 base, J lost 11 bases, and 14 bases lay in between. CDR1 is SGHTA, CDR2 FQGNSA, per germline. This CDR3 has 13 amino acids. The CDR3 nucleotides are TGTGCCAGCAGCTTAGGGGGGGGGCAGACATACACCTTC. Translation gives CASSLGGGQTYTF.

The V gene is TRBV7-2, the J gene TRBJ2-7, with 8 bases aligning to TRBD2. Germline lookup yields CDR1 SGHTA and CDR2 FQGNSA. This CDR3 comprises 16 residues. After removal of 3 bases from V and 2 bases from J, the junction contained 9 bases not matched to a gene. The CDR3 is CASSFLSGSGTYEQYF. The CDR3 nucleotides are TGTGCCAGCAGCTTTCTAAGCGGGAGTGGGACCTACGAGCAGTACTTC. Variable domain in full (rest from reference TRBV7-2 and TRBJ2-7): GAGVSQSPSNKVTEKGKDVELRCDPISGHTALYWYRQSLGQGLEFLIYFQGNSAPDKSGLPSDRFSAERTGGSVSTLTIQRTQQEDSAVYLCASSFLSGSGTYEQYFGPGTRLTVT.

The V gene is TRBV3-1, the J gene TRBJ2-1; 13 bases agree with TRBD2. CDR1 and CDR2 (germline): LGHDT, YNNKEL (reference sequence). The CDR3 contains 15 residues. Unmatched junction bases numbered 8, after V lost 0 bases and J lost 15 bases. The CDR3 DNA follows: TGTGCCAGCAGCCAAGATCCACTAGCGGGAGGGGCTGGGTTCTTC. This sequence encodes CASSQDPLAGGAGFF.

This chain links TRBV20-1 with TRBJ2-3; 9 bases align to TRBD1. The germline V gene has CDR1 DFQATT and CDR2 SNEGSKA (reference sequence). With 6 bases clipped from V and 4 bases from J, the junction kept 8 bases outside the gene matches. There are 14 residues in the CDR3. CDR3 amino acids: CSAKDRGYSDTQYF. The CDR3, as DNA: TGCAGTGCAAAGGACAGGGGATATTCAGATACGCAGTATTTT.

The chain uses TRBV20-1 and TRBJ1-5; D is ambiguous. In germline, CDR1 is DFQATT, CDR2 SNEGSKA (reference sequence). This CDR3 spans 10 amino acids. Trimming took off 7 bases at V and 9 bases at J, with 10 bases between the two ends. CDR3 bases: TGCAGTGTTCCCTCCGGGCCCCAGCATTTT. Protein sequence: CSVPSGPQHF.

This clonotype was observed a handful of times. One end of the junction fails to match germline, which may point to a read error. CDR3 coding DNA: TGTGCTATCAGAGGAAGGAAGGACTATGGCTACACCTTC. This gives the protein CAIRGRKDYGYTF. The V call is TRBV10-3, the J call TRBJ1-2; D is undetermined. The germline gives CDR1 ENHRY, CDR2 SYGVKD. The CDR3 loop spans 13 amino acids.

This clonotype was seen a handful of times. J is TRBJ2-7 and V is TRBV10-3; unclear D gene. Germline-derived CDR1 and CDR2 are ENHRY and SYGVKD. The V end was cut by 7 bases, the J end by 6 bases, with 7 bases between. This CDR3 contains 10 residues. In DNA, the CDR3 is TGTGCCATCACGAGCGCCGAGCAGTACTTC. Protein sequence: CAITSAEQYF.

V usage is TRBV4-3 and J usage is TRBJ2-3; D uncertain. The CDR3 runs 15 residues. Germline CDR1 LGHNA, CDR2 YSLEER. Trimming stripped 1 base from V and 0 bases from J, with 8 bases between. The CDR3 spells CASSQAQVSTDTQYF. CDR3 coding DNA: TGCGCCAGCAGCCAAGCGCAGGTTAGCACAGATACGCAGTATTTT.

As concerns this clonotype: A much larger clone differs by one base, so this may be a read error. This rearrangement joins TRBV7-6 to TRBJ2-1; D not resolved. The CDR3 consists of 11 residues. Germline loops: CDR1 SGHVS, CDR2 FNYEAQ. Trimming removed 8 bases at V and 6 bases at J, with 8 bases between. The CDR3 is CASGWSNEQFF. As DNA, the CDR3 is TGTGCCAGCGGCTGGAGCAATGAGCAGTTCTTC. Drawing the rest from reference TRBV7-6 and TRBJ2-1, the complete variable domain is GAGVSQSPRYKVTKRGQDVALRCDPISGHVSLYWYRQALGQGPEFLTYFNYEAQQDKSGLPNDRFSAERPEGSISTLTIQRTEQRDSAMYRCASGWSNEQFFGPGTRLTVL.

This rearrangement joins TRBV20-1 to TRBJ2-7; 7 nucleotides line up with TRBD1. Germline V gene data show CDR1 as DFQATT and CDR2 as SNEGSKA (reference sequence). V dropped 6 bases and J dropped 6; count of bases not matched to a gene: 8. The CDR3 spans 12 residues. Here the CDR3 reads CSARISGGEQYF. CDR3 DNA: TGCAGTGCCCGAATCTCAGGGGGCGAGCAGTACTTC.

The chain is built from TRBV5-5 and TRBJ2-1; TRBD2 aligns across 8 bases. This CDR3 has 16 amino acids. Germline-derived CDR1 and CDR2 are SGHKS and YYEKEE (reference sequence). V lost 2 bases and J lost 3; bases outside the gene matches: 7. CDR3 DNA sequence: TGTGCCAGCAGCTTACGGGGGGGGGGAGGCTACAATGAGCAGTTCTTC. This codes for CASSLRGGGGYNEQFF.

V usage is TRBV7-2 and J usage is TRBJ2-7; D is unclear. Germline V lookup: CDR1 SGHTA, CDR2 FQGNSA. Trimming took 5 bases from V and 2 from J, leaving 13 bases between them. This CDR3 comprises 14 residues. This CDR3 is CASSLGNPTYEQYF. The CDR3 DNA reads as TGTGCCAGCAGCCTCGGAAACCCCACCTACGAGCAGTACTTC.

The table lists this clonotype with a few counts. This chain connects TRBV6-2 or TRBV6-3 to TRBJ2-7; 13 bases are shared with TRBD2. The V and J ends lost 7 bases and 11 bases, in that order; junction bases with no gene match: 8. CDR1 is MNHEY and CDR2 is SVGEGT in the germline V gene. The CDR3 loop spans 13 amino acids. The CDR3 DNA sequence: TGTGCCAGCACCCTAGGGACTAGCGGGAAAAAGTACTTC. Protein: CASTLGTSGKKYF.

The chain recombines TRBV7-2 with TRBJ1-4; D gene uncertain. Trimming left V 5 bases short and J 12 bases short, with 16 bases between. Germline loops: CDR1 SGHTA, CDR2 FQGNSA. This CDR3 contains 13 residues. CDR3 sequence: CASSGNPGWELFF. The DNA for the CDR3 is TGTGCCAGCAGCGGAAATCCGGGTTGGGAACTGTTTTTT.

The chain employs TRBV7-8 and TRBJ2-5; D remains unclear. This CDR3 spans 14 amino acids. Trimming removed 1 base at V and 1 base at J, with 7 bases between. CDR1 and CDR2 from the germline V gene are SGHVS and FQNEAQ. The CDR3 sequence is CASSLVPVQETQYF. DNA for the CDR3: TGTGCCAGCAGCTTAGTACCAGTCCAAGAGACCCAGTACTTC. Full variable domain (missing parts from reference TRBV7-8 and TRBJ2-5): GAGVSQSPRYKVAKRGQDVALRCDPISGHVSLFWYQQALGQGPEFLTYFQNEAQLDKSGLPSDRFFAERPEGSVSTLKIQRTQQEDSAVYLCASSLVPVQETQYFGPGTRLLVL.

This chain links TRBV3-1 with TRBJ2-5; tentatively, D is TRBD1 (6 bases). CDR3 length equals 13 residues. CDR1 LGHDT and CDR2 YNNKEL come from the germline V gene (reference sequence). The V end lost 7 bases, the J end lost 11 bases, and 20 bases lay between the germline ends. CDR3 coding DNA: TGTGCCAGCAAAAACCTCAGGGGCTACGGGCAGTACTTC. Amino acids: CASKNLRGYGQYF.

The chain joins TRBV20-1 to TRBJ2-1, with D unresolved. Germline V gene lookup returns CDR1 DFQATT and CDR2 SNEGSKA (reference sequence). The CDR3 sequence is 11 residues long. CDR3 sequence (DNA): TGCAGGGGAAGCTCCTACAATGAGCAGTTCTTC. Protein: CRGSSYNEQFF.